This TCR beta chain was sequenced for a study of T cells after yellow fever vaccination. TCRdb used MiXCR to reprocess the 5' RACE reads, holding one entry per CDR3 protein. Among 200,000 to 300,000 distinct CDR3 sequences listed, more than 3.5% were seen once. This clonotype was observed at least ten times. This CDR3 is 12 amino acids long. V lost 1 base and J lost 8, with 7 bases in between. The V gene's germline CDR1 is SGHTA and CDR2 FQGNSA. This sequence was found in a man between 18 and 29 years old who received the YFV17D yellow fever vaccine. The chain uses TRBV7-2 and TRBJ2-3; D is uncertain. The material was PBMCs, obtained 15 days after the yellow fever booster vaccination. The CDR3 DNA is TGTGCCAGCAGCTTAGGGGCGCCTACGCAGTATTTT. Encoded protein: CASSLGAPTQYF.